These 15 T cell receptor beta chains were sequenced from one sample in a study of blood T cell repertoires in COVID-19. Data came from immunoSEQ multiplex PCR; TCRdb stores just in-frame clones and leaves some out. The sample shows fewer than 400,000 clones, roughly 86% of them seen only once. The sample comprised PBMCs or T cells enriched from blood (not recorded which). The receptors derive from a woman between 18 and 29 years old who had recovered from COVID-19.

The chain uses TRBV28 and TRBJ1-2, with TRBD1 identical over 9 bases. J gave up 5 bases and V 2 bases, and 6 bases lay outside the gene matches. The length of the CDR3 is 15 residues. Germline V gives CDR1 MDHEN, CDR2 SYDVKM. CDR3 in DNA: TGTGCCAGCAGTTTAGGCGGACAGGGGTCTTATGGCTACACCTTC. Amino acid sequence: CASSLGGQGSYGYTF.

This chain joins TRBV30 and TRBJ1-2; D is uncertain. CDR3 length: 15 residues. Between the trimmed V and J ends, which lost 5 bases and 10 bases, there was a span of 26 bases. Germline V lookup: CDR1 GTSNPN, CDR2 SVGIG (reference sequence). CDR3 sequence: CAWRPINPLGFVYTF. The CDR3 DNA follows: TGTGCCTGGCGCCCGATAAATCCCCTCGGGTTTGTCTACACCTTC.

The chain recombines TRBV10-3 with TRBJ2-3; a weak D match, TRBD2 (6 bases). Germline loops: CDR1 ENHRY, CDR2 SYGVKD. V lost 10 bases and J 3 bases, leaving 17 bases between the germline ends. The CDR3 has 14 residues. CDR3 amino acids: CASREGAGTDTQYF. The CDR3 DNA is TGTGCCAGCCGAGAGGGCGCGGGAACAGATACGCAGTATTTT.

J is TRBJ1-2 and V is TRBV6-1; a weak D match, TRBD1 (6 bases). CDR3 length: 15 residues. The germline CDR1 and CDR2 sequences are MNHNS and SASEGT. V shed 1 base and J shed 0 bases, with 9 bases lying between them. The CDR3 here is CASSEGTATNYGYTF. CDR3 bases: TGTGCCAGCAGTGAAGGGACAGCTACTAACTATGGCTACACCTTC.

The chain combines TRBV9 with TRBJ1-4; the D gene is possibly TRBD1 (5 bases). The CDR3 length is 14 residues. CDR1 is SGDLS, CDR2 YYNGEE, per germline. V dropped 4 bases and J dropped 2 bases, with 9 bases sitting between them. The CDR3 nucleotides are TGTGCCAGCAGCCCCCGACAGACTAATGAAAAACTGTTTTTT. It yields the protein CASSPRQTNEKLFF. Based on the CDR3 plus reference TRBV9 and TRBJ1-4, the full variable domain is DSGVTQTPKHLITATGQRVTLRCSPRSGDLSVYWYQQSLDQGLQFLIQYYNGEERAKGNILERFSAQQFPDLHSELNLSSLELGDSALYFCASSPRQTNEKLFFGSGTQLSVL.

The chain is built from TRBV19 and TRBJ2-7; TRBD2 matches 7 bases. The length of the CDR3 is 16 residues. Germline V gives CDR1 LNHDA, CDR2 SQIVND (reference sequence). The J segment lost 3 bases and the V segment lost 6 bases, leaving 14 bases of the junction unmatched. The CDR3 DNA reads TGTGCCAGTAGCCCGGACGGGCCCAGCGGGATCTACGAGCAGTACTTC. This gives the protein CASSPDGPSGIYEQYF.

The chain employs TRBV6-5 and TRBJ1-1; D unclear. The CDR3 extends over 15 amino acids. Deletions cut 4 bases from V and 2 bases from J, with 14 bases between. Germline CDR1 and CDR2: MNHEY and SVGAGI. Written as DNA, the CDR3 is TGTGCCAGCAGTTCCTCGCCAGGCCGTAACACTGAAGCTTTCTTT. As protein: CASSSSPGRNTEAFF.

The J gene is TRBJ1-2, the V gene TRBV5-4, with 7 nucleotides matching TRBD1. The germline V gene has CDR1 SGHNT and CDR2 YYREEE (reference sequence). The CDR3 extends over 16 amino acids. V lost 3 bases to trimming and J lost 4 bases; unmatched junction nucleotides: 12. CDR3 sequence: CASSSPYRGEGYGYTF. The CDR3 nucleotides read TGTGCCAGCAGCTCGCCATACAGGGGCGAAGGCTATGGCTACACCTTC.

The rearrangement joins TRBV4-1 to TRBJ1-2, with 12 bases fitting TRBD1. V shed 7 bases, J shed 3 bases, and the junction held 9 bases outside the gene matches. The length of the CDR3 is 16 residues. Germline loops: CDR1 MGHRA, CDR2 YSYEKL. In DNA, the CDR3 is TGCGCCAGCACCCGCGGGGGACAGGGGGCTGACTATGGCTACACCTTC. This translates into CASTRGGQGADYGYTF.

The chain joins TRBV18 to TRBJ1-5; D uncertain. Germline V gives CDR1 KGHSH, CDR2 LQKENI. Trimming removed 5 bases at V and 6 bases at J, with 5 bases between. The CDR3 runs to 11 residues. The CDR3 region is CASSSGQPQHF. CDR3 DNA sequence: TGTGCCAGCTCATCGGGTCAGCCCCAGCATTTT.

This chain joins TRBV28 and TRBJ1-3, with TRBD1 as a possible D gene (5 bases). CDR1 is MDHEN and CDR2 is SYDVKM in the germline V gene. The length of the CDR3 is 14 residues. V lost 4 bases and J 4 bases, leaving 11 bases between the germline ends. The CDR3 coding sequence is TGTGCCAGCAGTTCCAGCAGGGAAGGAAACACCATATATTTT. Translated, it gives CASSSSREGNTIYF.

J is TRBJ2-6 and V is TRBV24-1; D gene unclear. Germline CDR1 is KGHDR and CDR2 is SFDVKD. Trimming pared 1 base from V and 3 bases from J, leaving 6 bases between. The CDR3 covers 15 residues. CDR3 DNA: TGTGCCACCAGTGATTTCTCCGGTGGGGCCAACGTCCTGACTTTC. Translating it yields CATSDFSGGANVLTF.

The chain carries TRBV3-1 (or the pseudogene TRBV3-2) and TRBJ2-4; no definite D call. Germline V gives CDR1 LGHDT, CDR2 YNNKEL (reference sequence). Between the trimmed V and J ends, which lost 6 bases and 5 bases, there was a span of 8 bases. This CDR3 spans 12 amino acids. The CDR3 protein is CASSFGQNIQYF. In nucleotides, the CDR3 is TGTGCCAGCAGTTTTGGCCAAAACATTCAGTACTTC.

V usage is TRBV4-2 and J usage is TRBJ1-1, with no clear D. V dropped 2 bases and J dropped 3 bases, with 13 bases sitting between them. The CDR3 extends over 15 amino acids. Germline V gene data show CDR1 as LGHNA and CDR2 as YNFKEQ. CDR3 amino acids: CASSQTADSHTEAFF. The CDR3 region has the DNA TGTGCCAGCAGCCAAACAGCGGACTCCCACACTGAAGCTTTCTTT.

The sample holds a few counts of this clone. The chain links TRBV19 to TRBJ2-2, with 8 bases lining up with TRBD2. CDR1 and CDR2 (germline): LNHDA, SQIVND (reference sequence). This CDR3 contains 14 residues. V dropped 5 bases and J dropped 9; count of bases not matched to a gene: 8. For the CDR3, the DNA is TGTGCCAGTAGTGTCGGACTAGCTCATCGGGAGCTGTTTTTT. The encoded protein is CASSVGLAHRELFF.